Below, 22 T cell receptor beta chains from the same sample are listed, as sequenced in a study of blood T cell repertoires in COVID-19. This table comes from immunoSEQ multiplex PCR, and its TCRdb copy is limited to in-frame clones, with some not included. The sample yields a few hundred thousand clones, about 87% seen once. The specimen was peripheral blood. Receptors originate from a young man with COVID-19, enrolled during active disease.

The chain has TRBV7-6 and TRBJ2-7, with 7 nucleotides matching TRBD2. The CDR3 contains 13 residues. Per germline, CDR1 SGHVS and CDR2 FNYEAQ. J lost 3 bases, V lost 3 bases, and 2 bases had no gene match. This CDR3 reads CASSLGGVYEQYF. CDR3 nucleotides: TGTGCCAGCAGCTTGGGGGGGGTCTACGAGCAGTACTTC.

On this clone: The same CDR3 also results from other DNA sequences found in this sample. This chain links TRBV30 with TRBJ1-2; no definite D call. CDR1 is GTSNPN and CDR2 is SVGIG in the germline V gene (reference sequence). V lost 0 bases and J 6 bases, leaving 8 bases between the germline ends. The CDR3 totals 12 residues. This CDR3 reads CAWSVGGNGYTF. The CDR3 DNA is TGTGCCTGGAGTGTAGGAGGGAATGGCTACACCTTC.

V and J are TRBV5-1 and TRBJ2-7; 7 positions match TRBD1. Per the germline V gene, CDR1 is SGHRS and CDR2 is YFSETQ. The V gene end was trimmed by 4 bases and the J gene end by 1 base; junction bases not matched to a gene: 8. The CDR3 consists of 15 residues. The CDR3 here is CASSRDSLGSYEQYF. The CDR3 DNA sequence: TGCGCCAGCAGCAGGGACAGTCTGGGTTCCTACGAGCAGTACTTC.

This clone is a singleton in its sample. The chain employs TRBV3-1 (or the pseudogene TRBV3-2) and TRBJ1-2, with 12 bases fitting TRBD1. J gave up 8 bases and V 4 bases, and 8 bases lay outside the gene matches. This CDR3 region has 15 residues. CDR1 and CDR2 (germline): LGHDT, YNNKEL (reference sequence). CDR3 nucleotides: TGTGCCAGCAGCCCATCCGGGACAGGGGGCGAAGGCTACACCTTC. Translation: CASSPSGTGGEGYTF.

The chain uses TRBV29-1 and TRBJ2-5; D may be TRBD2 (6 bases). Germline V gene data show CDR1 as SQVTM and CDR2 as ANQGSEA. Trimming pared 3 bases from V and 4 bases from J, leaving 9 bases between. This CDR3 has 12 residues. In nucleotides, the CDR3 is TGCAGCGTTGAGGGGGGTGCAGAGACCCAGTACTTC. Its translation is CSVEGGAETQYF.

The chain carries TRBV15 and TRBJ2-1, with TRBD1 matching 8 bases. Germline CDR1 reads LNHNV; CDR2 reads YYDKDF (reference sequence). CDR3 length: 15 residues. The J segment lost 10 bases and the V segment lost 5 bases, leaving 13 bases of the junction unmatched. For the CDR3, the DNA is TGTGCCACCAGCCCTCGGACAGGGAACTTTGGGGAGCAGTTCTTC. Translating gives CATSPRTGNFGEQFF.

The genes are TRBV24-1 and TRBJ2-1, with 7 bases lining up with TRBD2. With 0 bases clipped from V and 5 bases from J, the junction kept 9 bases outside the gene matches. CDR3 length equals 17 residues. Germline V lookup: CDR1 KGHDR, CDR2 SFDVKD. The CDR3 nucleotides read TGTGCCACCAGTGATTTGCCGCTAGCGGAAGGGGACAATGAGCAGTTCTTC. It specifies CATSDLPLAEGDNEQFF.

The genes are TRBV19 and TRBJ1-4, with TRBD1 identical over 7 bases. After removal of 5 bases from V and 1 base from J, the junction contained 7 bases not matched to a gene. The CDR3 has 16 amino acids. Germline values: CDR1 LNHDA, CDR2 SQIVND (reference sequence). The CDR3 DNA reads as TGTGCCAGTAGTCTCGGGACAGTTCGAACTAATGAAAAACTGTTTTTT. It is translated as CASSLGTVRTNEKLFF.

V gene TRBV13 combines with J gene TRBJ2-7, with D perhaps matching TRBD2 (5 bases). Germline CDR1 and CDR2: PRHDT and FYEKMQ (reference sequence). V lost 4 bases and J 0 bases, leaving 13 bases between the germline ends. The CDR3 is 15 amino acids. The CDR3 sequence: CASSSARESSYEQYF. In DNA, the CDR3 is TGTGCCAGCAGCTCAGCGAGGGAGAGCTCCTACGAGCAGTACTTC.

The J gene is TRBJ2-7, the V gene TRBV5-4, with 11 positions matching TRBD2. J was trimmed by 3 bases and V by 2 bases; bases with no gene match: 1. Germline V gives CDR1 SGHNT, CDR2 YYREEE (reference sequence). This CDR3 comprises 14 residues. CDR3 sequence (DNA): TGTGCCAGCAGCTTAACTAGCGGGAGCTACGAGCAGTACTTC. Its translation is CASSLTSGSYEQYF.

Details on this clone: The junction differs from germline at one of its ends, possibly a read error. V and J are TRBV27 and TRBJ2-1, with 9 bases matching TRBD1. This CDR3 has 15 amino acids. Per germline, CDR1 MNHEY and CDR2 SMNVEV (reference sequence). In DNA, the CDR3 is TGTGCCAGCACTTTATCCGGGACAGGGTATTTTGAGCAGTTCTTC. It specifies CASTLSGTGYFEQFF.

This rearrangement joins TRBV30 to TRBJ1-4; D unresolved. Germline V gives CDR1 GTSNPN, CDR2 SVGIG (reference sequence). The CDR3 is 13 amino acids. The V end lost 1 base, the J end lost 3 bases, and 6 bases lay between the germline ends. The CDR3: CAWSGQANEKLFF. CDR3 DNA sequence: TGTGCCTGGAGTGGCCAGGCTAATGAAAAACTGTTTTTT.

J is TRBJ1-4 and V is TRBV11-2; 12 bases align to TRBD1. The CDR3 has 15 amino acids. The germline V gene has CDR1 SGHAT and CDR2 FQNNGV. Trimming at V came to 8 bases and at J to 8 bases, leaving 9 bases not matched to a gene. CDR3 protein: CASRQSGTGGEKLFF. The CDR3 DNA reads TGTGCCAGCCGACAGTCCGGGACAGGGGGCGAAAAACTGTTTTTT.

The CDR3 loop is CASSQDRGTGEDTQYF. For the CDR3, the DNA is TGTGCCAGCAGCCAAGATAGGGGGACAGGGGAGGATACGCAGTATTTT. The chain carries TRBV3-1 (or the pseudogene TRBV3-2) and TRBJ2-3; TRBD1 aligns across 10 bases. Per the germline V gene, CDR1 is LGHDT and CDR2 is YNNKEL (reference sequence). The ends lost 0 bases at V and 6 bases at J; junction bases unmatched: 6. The CDR3 extends over 16 amino acids.

This clone was picked up a small number of times. The V call is TRBV20-1, the J call TRBJ2-1; 8 nucleotides match TRBD2. Trimming took 3 bases from V and 10 from J; bases not matched to a gene: 8. The germline V gene encodes CDR1 DFQATT and CDR2 SNEGSKA (reference sequence). This CDR3 region has 13 residues. CDR3 amino acids: CSASSSGSWEQFF. CDR3 nucleotide sequence: TGCAGTGCTAGTTCCAGCGGGAGTTGGGAGCAGTTCTTC.

This chain joins TRBV10-1 and TRBJ2-5; 7 bases match TRBD2. Trimming at V came to 5 bases and at J to 6 bases, leaving 6 bases not matched to a gene. The CDR3 length is 13 residues. Germline-derived CDR1 and CDR2 are WNHNN and SYGVQD (reference sequence). The CDR3 sequence: CASSSGLEKTQYF. In DNA, the CDR3 is TGCGCCAGCAGTAGTGGACTAGAGAAGACCCAGTACTTC.

The V gene is TRBV9, the J gene TRBJ1-6; D may be TRBD1 (6 bases). Trimming took off 4 bases at V and 7 bases at J, with 18 bases between the two ends. CDR1 and CDR2 (germline): SGDLS, YYNGEE. The CDR3 loop spans 16 amino acids. Here the CDR3 DNA reads TGTGCCAGCAGCCCCTTAGGGGGGGACGGCAATTCACCCCTCCACTTT. Its translation: CASSPLGGDGNSPLHF.

V is TRBV6-6 and J is TRBJ2-2, with TRBD2 matching over 9 bases. V dropped 5 bases and J dropped 5; count of bases not matched to a gene: 15. The germline V gene encodes CDR1 MNHNY and CDR2 SVGAGI (reference sequence). The CDR3 has 18 residues. The chain's CDR3 is CASSRGGSGGPRTGELFF. Written as DNA, the CDR3 is TGTGCCAGCAGTCGGGGGGGTAGCGGGGGCCCCCGTACCGGGGAGCTGTTTTTT.

This chain connects TRBV3-1 (or the pseudogene TRBV3-2) to TRBJ1-5; the D is unclear. The CDR3 loop spans 14 amino acids. V was cut by 5 bases and J by 0 bases, with 8 bases left in between. Germline assignment: CDR1 LGHDT and CDR2 YNNKEL (reference sequence). The CDR3 DNA sequence: TGTGCCAGCAGCTACACAACTAGCAATCAGCCCCAGCATTTT. It translates to CASSYTTSNQPQHF.

Concerning this clone itself: One end of the junction fails to match germline, which may point to a read error. The V and J genes are TRBV7-9 and TRBJ1-6, with D perhaps matching TRBD1 (5 bases). This CDR3 spans 15 amino acids. From germline, CDR1 is SEHNR and CDR2 FQNEAQ (reference sequence). CDR3 loop: CASSLRDSYNSPLHF. The CDR3 nucleotides read TGTGCCAGCAGCTTAAGGGACTCCTACAATTCACCCCTCCACTTT. The full variable domain, rest sourced from reference TRBV7-9 and TRBJ1-6, is DTGVSQNPRHKITKRGQNVTFRCDPISEHNRLYWYRQTLGQGPEFLTYFQNEAQLEKSRLLSDRFSAERPKGSFSTLEIQRTEQGDSAMYLCASSLRDSYNSPLHFGNGTRLTVT.

This clone was observed once. The V gene is TRBV24-1, the J gene TRBJ2-3, with 10 bases that match TRBD2. The V segment lost 12 bases and the J segment 6 bases; nucleotides outside the gene matches: 11. CDR3 length: 14 residues. Per the germline V gene, CDR1 is KGHDR and CDR2 is SFDVKD. CDR3 region: CASATAGGPDTQYF. As DNA, the CDR3 is TGTGCCTCGGCTACAGCGGGAGGGCCGGATACGCAGTATTTT.

The rearrangement links TRBV6-4 to TRBJ1-6; D may be TRBD1 (5 bases). CDR1 and CDR2 from the germline V gene are MRHNA and SNTAGT. Trimming left V 2 bases short and J 10 bases short, with 15 bases between. This CDR3 region has 15 residues. Here the CDR3 DNA reads TGTGCCAGCAGTGACCGCGGGGCAGGGACCTCACCCCTCCACTTT. This encodes CASSDRGAGTSPLHF.